What follows are 10 T cell receptor beta chains derived from one specimen sequenced in a study of shared clonotypes between healthy human individuals. The assay was immunoSEQ multiplex PCR, and TCRdb's table has in-frame clones only and misses some. The sample yields some 530,000 clones, 70% to 80% seen once. Sequenced: PBMCs. Receptors were obtained from a woman aged 35 to 49 in good health. Some clones in this sample may be carry-over from other donors' samples.

The rearrangement uses TRBV4-1 and TRBJ1-5; the match to TRBD1 covers 10 bases. The V and J ends lost 3 bases and 3 bases, in that order; junction bases with no gene match: 8. This CDR3 is 17 amino acids long. The germline CDR1 and CDR2 sequences are MGHRA and YSYEKL. The CDR3 is CASSQLVDRGNNQPQHF. DNA of the CDR3: TGCGCCAGCAGCCAGCTTGTGGACAGGGGGAACAATCAGCCCCAGCATTTT.

This clone was detected a few times. The genes are TRBV4-2 and TRBJ2-1; no clear D gene. CDR1 and CDR2 from the germline V gene are LGHNA and YNFKEQ. V shed 0 bases and J shed 4 bases, with 4 bases lying between them. The CDR3 extends over 13 amino acids. The CDR3 protein is CASSQEKYNEQFF. The DNA of the CDR3 is TGTGCCAGCAGCCAAGAAAAATACAATGAGCAGTTCTTC.

V and J are TRBV10-1 and TRBJ1-1; D is perhaps TRBD1 (6 bases). Germline CDR1 WNHNN, CDR2 SYGVQD (reference sequence). Trimming took off 6 bases at V and 6 bases at J, with 14 bases between the two ends. This CDR3 contains 13 residues. The DNA of the CDR3 is TGCGCCAGCAGCTTCACAGGGTCTGCTGAAGCTTTCTTT. Protein: CASSFTGSAEAFF.

The chain links TRBV7-9 to TRBJ2-1; D remains unclear. The CDR3 has 9 amino acids. Germline CDR1 SEHNR, CDR2 FQNEAQ (reference sequence). V was shortened by 9 bases and J by 8 bases, with 5 bases between the two germline ends. The CDR3 sequence: CASGDEQFF. The DNA for the CDR3 is TGTGCCAGTGGGGATGAGCAGTTCTTC. The full variable domain, completed using reference TRBV7-9 and TRBJ2-1, is DTGVSQNPRHKITKRGQNVTFRCDPISEHNRLYWYRQTLGQGPEFLTYFQNEAQLEKSRLLSDRFSAERPKGSFSTLEIQRTEQGDSAMYLCASGDEQFFGPGTRLTVL.

The chain employs TRBV5-4 and TRBJ2-5; TRBD1 aligns across 8 bases. The junction had 3 bases not matched to a gene; V was cut back by 3 bases and J by 2 bases. Germline-derived CDR1 and CDR2 are SGHNT and YYREEE (reference sequence). This CDR3 spans 14 amino acids. In DNA form, the CDR3 reads TGTGCCAGCAGCTCCGGACAGGGACAAGAGACCCAGTACTTC. It codes for CASSSGQGQETQYF.

The chain uses TRBV28 and TRBJ2-5; D possibly corresponds to TRBD1 (5 bases). Germline values: CDR1 MDHEN, CDR2 SYDVKM. This CDR3 has 14 amino acids. V was trimmed by 5 bases and J by 2 bases, leaving 12 bases between them. The CDR3 nucleotides are TGTGCCAGCAGTCGCGACAGCCTTCAAGAGACCCAGTACTTC. Protein: CASSRDSLQETQYF.

Many counts were recorded for this clone. The chain links TRBV28 to TRBJ2-4, with D hard to call. V was trimmed by 3 bases and J by 0 bases, leaving 9 bases between them. The CDR3 has 15 residues. CDR1 MDHEN and CDR2 SYDVKM come from the germline V gene. In nucleotides, the CDR3 is TGTGCCAGCAGTTTTAGGATAGGAGCCAAAAACATTCAGTACTTC. Its translation: CASSFRIGAKNIQYF.

The V call is TRBV27, the J call TRBJ1-2, with a possible D match to TRBD1 (6 bases). The CDR3 extends over 14 amino acids. The V end was cut by 5 bases, the J end by 3 bases, with 13 bases between. Germline CDR1 reads MNHEY; CDR2 reads SMNVEV (reference sequence). This CDR3 is CASSPGQTYYGYTF. The CDR3 nucleotides are TGTGCCAGCAGTCCGGGACAAACCTACTATGGCTACACCTTC.

In regard to this clone: One end of the junction does not line up with germline, which may come from a read error. J is TRBJ1-2 and V is TRBV28; a weak D match, TRBD1 (5 bases). CDR1 and CDR2 from the germline V gene are MDHEN and SYDVKM. The CDR3 consists of 11 residues. CDR3 sequence: CASTGNYGHTF. The CDR3 DNA sequence: TGTGCCAGCACAGGGAACTATGGCCACACCTTC.

This clone was found many times. This sequence joins TRBV30 and TRBJ1-3; D might be TRBD1 (6 bases). The CDR3 runs to 15 residues. V was pared by 0 bases and J by 4 bases, with 13 bases between. CDR1 and CDR2 (germline): GTSNPN, SVGIG (reference sequence). In DNA, the CDR3 is TGTGCCTGGAGTGTGGTAGGGGGACGAGGAAACACCATATATTTT. Its protein product is CAWSVVGGRGNTIYF.